Each of the 17 T cell receptor beta chains below was sequenced from the same sample in a study of cytomegalovirus exposure and HLA in healthy donors. PCR employed 60 Vbeta and 13 Jbeta primers. The assay was immunoSEQ multiplex PCR, and TCRdb's table has in-frame clones only and misses some. The table has fewer than 250,000 clones, 82% seen once. Material for sequencing was PBMCs. These receptor sequences come from a man in his forties in good health and CMV-seropositive.

The chain has TRBV9 and TRBJ2-2; D not certain. V lost 3 bases, J lost 3 bases, and 18 bases lay in between. Looked up from germline, CDR1 is SGDLS and CDR2 is YYNGEE. The CDR3 has 17 residues. The CDR3 sequence: CASSDLGSLLDTGELFF. For the CDR3, the DNA is TGTGCCAGCAGCGATCTCGGGTCACTCTTGGACACCGGGGAGCTGTTTTTT.

The genes are TRBV7-2 and TRBJ2-7, with 9 positions matching TRBD2. The CDR3 spans 15 residues. V trimming: 4 bases; J trimming: 1 base; junction bases outside the gene matches: 5. Looked up from germline, CDR1 is SGHTA and CDR2 is FQGNSA. The CDR3 nucleotides are TGTGCCAGCAGCTCGGCGGCGGGAGGGTCCTACGAGCAGTACTTC. Encoded protein: CASSSAAGGSYEQYF.

The chain links TRBV18 to TRBJ1-4; D gene uncertain. Germline-derived CDR1 and CDR2 are KGHSH and LQKENI. Trimming took off 3 bases at V and 0 bases at J, with 5 bases between the two ends. The CDR3 covers 14 residues. In nucleotides, the CDR3 is TGTGCCAGCTCACCCCAAACAACTAATGAAAAACTGTTTTTT. Translated: CASSPQTTNEKLFF.

V and J are TRBV27 and TRBJ2-7; TRBD1 agrees at 7 bases. Germline V CDR1 and CDR2: MNHEY, SMNVEV (reference sequence). CDR3 size: 13 residues. With 5 bases clipped from V and 3 bases from J, the junction kept 4 bases outside the gene matches. The CDR3 loop is CASSRGDSYEQYF. The CDR3, as DNA: TGTGCCAGCAGTCGTGGGGACAGCTACGAGCAGTACTTC.

The gene calls are TRBV5-6 and TRBJ1-1, with D possibly being TRBD1 (5 bases). CDR1 is SGHDT, CDR2 YYEEEE, per germline. The CDR3 has 14 amino acids. The V end lost 4 bases, the J end lost 2 bases, and 12 bases lay between the germline ends. CDR3 DNA sequence: TGTGCCAGCAGCCCGGGGGGGGGTAACACTGAAGCTTTCTTT. Its translation: CASSPGGGNTEAFF.

This chain links TRBV7-9 with TRBJ2-1; maybe TRBD1 (6 bases). The germline V and J ends were trimmed by 4 bases and 5 bases, with 21 bases remaining between them. The CDR3 extends over 17 amino acids. From germline, CDR1 is SEHNR and CDR2 FQNEAQ (reference sequence). The CDR3 nucleotides read TGTGCCAGCAGCTCCCCCCAGGGGACCCGCCCCCACAATGAGCAGTTCTTC. This translates into CASSSPQGTRPHNEQFF.

The chain employs TRBV6-8 and TRBJ1-1, with TRBD1 as a possible D gene (6 bases). Trimming pared 4 bases from V and 1 base from J, leaving 10 bases between. The length of the CDR3 is 14 residues. CDR1 and CDR2 (germline): MNHGY, SAAAGT. The CDR3 DNA reads as TGTGCCAGCAGTTGGGAGACAGGGAACACTGAAGCTTTCTTT. Translation: CASSWETGNTEAFF.

This clone was found a few times. V usage is TRBV5-4 and J usage is TRBJ2-3; perhaps TRBD1 as D (6 bases). Germline-derived CDR1 and CDR2 are SGHNT and YYREEE (reference sequence). V dropped 4 bases and J dropped 3 bases, with 15 bases sitting between them. The CDR3 has 15 amino acids. CDR3 nucleotides: TGTGCCAGCAGCCATGGGACACTCGTAACAGATACGCAGTATTTT. Protein: CASSHGTLVTDTQYF.

The genes are TRBV7-9 and TRBJ2-5, with 9 bases that match TRBD1. Looked up from germline, CDR1 is SEHNR and CDR2 is FQNEAQ (reference sequence). V dropped 0 bases and J dropped 6; count of bases not matched to a gene: 2. The CDR3 consists of 14 residues. CDR3 DNA sequence: TGTGCCAGCAGCTTAGCCGGGACAGGGCAGACCCAGTACTTC. It translates to CASSLAGTGQTQYF.

This clone was seen a few times. The J gene is TRBJ2-3, the V gene TRBV2, with TRBD1 matching 7 bases. Germline V CDR1 and CDR2: SNHLY, FYNNEI. V lost 6 bases to trimming and J lost 5 bases; unmatched junction nucleotides: 8. The CDR3 covers 14 residues. This chain's CDR3 is CASRGRQGVDTQYF. The CDR3 DNA sequence: TGTGCCAGCAGGGGGCGACAGGGTGTAGATACGCAGTATTTT.

The rearrangement joins TRBV10-2 to TRBJ2-1, with TRBD2 matching over 11 bases. Trimming at V came to 7 bases and at J to 6 bases, leaving 11 bases not matched to a gene. In germline, CDR1 is WSHSY, CDR2 SAAADI. The CDR3 runs to 16 residues. CDR3 nucleotides: TGCGCCAGCATGGGAAGTCTACTAGCGGGAGTCAATGAGCAGTTCTTC. Translated: CASMGSLLAGVNEQFF.

The chain recombines TRBV5-8 with TRBJ2-1, with 14 bases lining up with TRBD2. CDR1 and CDR2 from the germline V gene are SGHTS and YDEGEE. After removal of 0 bases from V and 8 bases from J, the junction contained 10 bases not matched to a gene. The CDR3 has 18 amino acids. CDR3 protein: CASSLGTSGRPSMDEQFF. Written as DNA, the CDR3 is TGTGCCAGCAGCTTGGGGACTAGCGGGAGGCCGTCGATGGATGAGCAGTTCTTC.

V usage is TRBV7-2 and J usage is TRBJ1-2; D might be TRBD1 (5 bases). This CDR3 is 13 amino acids long. Per germline, CDR1 SGHTA and CDR2 FQGNSA. Deletions cut 4 bases from V and 7 bases from J, with 13 bases between. The CDR3 sequence is CASSSGRVSGYTF. The CDR3 bases are TGTGCCAGCAGCTCCGGCAGGGTTAGTGGCTACACCTTC.

The chain recombines TRBV13 with TRBJ1-4; weak D call: TRBD1 (5 bases). The CDR3 length is 15 residues. Trimming pared 1 base from V and 6 bases from J, leaving 12 bases between. CDR1 and CDR2 from the germline V gene are PRHDT and FYEKMQ (reference sequence). The CDR3 nucleotides are TGTGCCAGCAGCTTAGTCGGGGCGGGGGATGAAAAACTGTTTTTT. Its translation: CASSLVGAGDEKLFF.

The CDR3 DNA follows: TGTGCCAGCAGCGTTCGCAGGGGCGGGGGAAGCACTGAAGCTTTCTTT. Encoded protein: CASSVRRGGGSTEAFF. V is TRBV7-3 and J is TRBJ1-1; D may be TRBD1 (6 bases). The germline CDR1 and CDR2 sequences are SGHTA and FQGTGA. CDR3 length: 16 amino acids. With 5 bases removed from V and 4 bases from J, the gap between germline ends came to 20 bases.

The chain is built from TRBV5-1 and TRBJ1-2, with a possible D match to TRBD1 (5 bases). The germline V gene encodes CDR1 SGHRS and CDR2 YFSETQ. V gave up 4 bases and J gave up 6 bases, with 19 bases separating them. The CDR3 runs to 15 residues. The CDR3 here is CASSPTGREVDGYTF. The CDR3 region has the DNA TGCGCCAGCAGCCCAACGGGCAGGGAGGTGGATGGCTACACCTTC.

The chain employs TRBV6-5 and TRBJ2-3; the match to TRBD1 covers 9 bases. The germline V gene has CDR1 MNHEY and CDR2 SVGAGI. V was clipped by 5 bases and J by 3 bases; unmatched bases: 6. The CDR3 loop spans 15 amino acids. The CDR3 DNA is TGTGCCAGCAGTCCGGGGACAGGGATAACAGATACGCAGTATTTT. Its translation: CASSPGTGITDTQYF.